The sequence of this T cell receptor (beta chain) was determined in a study of T cell repertoires in cytomegalovirus infection. TCRdb used MiXCR to reprocess the reads, holding one entry per CDR3 protein. This table holds some 350,000 distinct CDR3 sequences, around 18% found once. The study, taken as a whole, reports: The study identified carriers of CMV plus the relevant HLA from cumulative public TCR beta family frequency.

This clonotype has at least ten counts. As yet, its antigen is unknown. The sequenced sample was PBMCs. The source of this sequence is a human donor in good health (CMV status not recorded). Some clones in this sample may be carry-over from other donors' samples.

CDR3 nucleotides: TGTGCCAGCAGCTTAATTAGTCAGCCCCAGCATTTT. It translates to CASSLISQPQHF. The J gene is TRBJ1-5, the V gene TRBV7-8; D is ambiguous. The germline CDR1 and CDR2 sequences are SGHVS and FQNEAQ. V shed 2 bases and J shed 6 bases, with 5 bases lying between them. The CDR3 is made up of 12 amino acids.